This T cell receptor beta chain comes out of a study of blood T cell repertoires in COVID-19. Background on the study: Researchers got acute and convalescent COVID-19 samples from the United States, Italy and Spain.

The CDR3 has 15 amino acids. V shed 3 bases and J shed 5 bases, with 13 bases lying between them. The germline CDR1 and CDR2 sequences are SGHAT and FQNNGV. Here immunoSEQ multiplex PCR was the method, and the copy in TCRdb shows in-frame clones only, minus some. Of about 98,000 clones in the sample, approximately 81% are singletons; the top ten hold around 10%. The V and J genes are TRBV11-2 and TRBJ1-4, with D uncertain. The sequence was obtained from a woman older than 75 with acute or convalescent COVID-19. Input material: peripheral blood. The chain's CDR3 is CASSFSGRENEKLFF. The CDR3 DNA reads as TGTGCCAGCAGCTTTTCCGGGAGAGAGAATGAAAAACTGTTTTTT.